These 27 T cell receptor beta chains were sequenced from one sample in a study of PD-L1 blockade in urothelial cancer. Indicated time point: pretreatment peripheral blood. Generated by immunoSEQ multiplex PCR, the TCRdb table keeps only in-frame clones and is missing some. The table lists roughly 30,000 clones, 84% of them singletons. The sample here was PBMCs, taken around atezolizumab (anti-PD-L1) treatment. These receptors all come from a man between 60 and 75 years old with urothelial cancer.

This clone was picked up one time. Germline and junction disagree at one end, which may indicate a read error. CDR3 amino acids: CASSAGTSGSRDTQYF. CDR3 nucleotides: TGTGCCAGCAGCGCTGGGACTAGCGGGAGCAGAGATACGCAGTATTTT. The chain joins TRBV5-4 to TRBJ2-3; 14 nucleotides line up with TRBD2. Germline V gene sequence: CDR1 SGHNT, CDR2 YYREEE (reference sequence). CDR3 length: 16 amino acids.

The V call is TRBV5-1, the J call TRBJ1-4; perhaps TRBD1 as D (6 bases). The V and J ends lost 3 bases and 3 bases respectively, with 9 bases between them. The CDR3 consists of 14 residues. The germline V gene has CDR1 SGHRS and CDR2 YFSETQ. The CDR3 nucleotides are TGCGCCAGCAGCTCAGACAGGCCTAATGAAAAACTGTTTTTT. It yields the protein CASSSDRPNEKLFF.

With respect to this clone: One junction end disagrees with the germline gene, perhaps due to a read error. V and J are TRBV6-5 and TRBJ2-7; perhaps TRBD1 as D (6 bases). CDR3 length: 13 residues. Germline V gene data show CDR1 as MNHEY and CDR2 as SVGAGI. The CDR3 reads CASSYSPRDTGLF. CDR3 nucleotide sequence: TGTGCCAGCAGTTATTCCCCCCGGGACACAGGTCTCTTC.

The gene calls are TRBV6-1 and TRBJ2-1; D possibly corresponds to TRBD1 (5 bases). Trimming removed 0 bases from V and 7 bases from J, with 10 bases in between. CDR1 and CDR2 (germline): MNHNS, SASEGT. CDR3 length equals 14 residues. Here the CDR3 DNA reads TGTGCCAGCAGTGAAGCCCACTACAGGAATGAGCAGTTCTTC. As protein: CASSEAHYRNEQFF.

The gene calls are TRBV11-2 and TRBJ2-5; 10 bases map to TRBD2. Germline-derived CDR1 and CDR2 are SGHAT and FQNNGV. This CDR3 region has 14 residues. V lost 6 bases to trimming and J lost 3 bases; unmatched junction nucleotides: 4. The CDR3 nucleotides read TGTGCCAGCAGTCGTACTAGCGGGAAAGAGACCCAGTACTTC. This gives the protein CASSRTSGKETQYF. Full variable domain (rest looked up from reference TRBV11-2 and TRBJ2-5): EAGVAQSPRYKIIEKRQSVAFWCNPISGHATLYWYQQILGQGPKLLIQFQNNGVVDDSQLPKDRFSAERLKGVDSTLKIQPAKLEDSAVYLCASSRTSGKETQYFGPGTRLLVL.

The V and J genes are TRBV4-3 and TRBJ1-2, with 11 bases that match TRBD1. Trimming at V came to 6 bases and at J to 3 bases, leaving 6 bases not matched to a gene. The CDR3 is made up of 15 amino acids. CDR1 and CDR2 (germline): LGHNA, YSLEER. CDR3 nucleotides: TGCGCCAGCAGGGCAGGGACAGGGGGGGACTATGGCTACACCTTC. Protein product: CASRAGTGGDYGYTF.

The chain is built from TRBV5-6 and TRBJ2-1, with unresolved D. This CDR3 has 16 residues. V lost 5 bases to trimming and J lost 6 bases, with 21 bases between them. CDR1 SGHDT and CDR2 YYEEEE come from the germline V gene. CDR3: CASSSNLEATINEQFF. CDR3 nucleotides: TGTGCCAGCAGTTCCAACCTCGAGGCCACAATCAATGAGCAGTTCTTC.

The J gene is TRBJ2-5, the V gene TRBV5-4, with 11 bases lining up with TRBD2. CDR1 and CDR2 (germline): SGHNT, YYREEE (reference sequence). V lost 4 bases, J lost 5 bases, and 10 bases stayed unmatched. The CDR3 spans 16 residues. CDR3 residues: CASSQPTSGSRETQYF. In DNA form, the CDR3 reads TGTGCCAGCAGCCAACCTACTAGCGGGAGTCGGGAGACCCAGTACTTC.

This chain connects TRBV7-9 to TRBJ2-2; 10 bases line up with TRBD1. The trim removed 5 bases at V and 1 base at J, leaving 4 bases unmatched. Germline V gives CDR1 SEHNR, CDR2 FQNEAQ (reference sequence). The CDR3 length is 16 residues. As DNA, the CDR3 is TGTGCCAGCAGCCTCAGGACAGGGGGGAACACCGGGGAGCTGTTTTTT. This sequence encodes CASSLRTGGNTGELFF.

This sequence joins TRBV11-2 and TRBJ2-5, with 7 positions matching TRBD2. The CDR3 spans 15 residues. The V gene's germline CDR1 is SGHAT and CDR2 FQNNGV. The V gene end was trimmed by 0 bases and the J gene end by 0 bases; junction bases not matched to a gene: 1. In DNA, the CDR3 is TGTGCCAGCAGCTTAGATAGCGGGTACCAAGAGACCCAGTACTTC. It codes for CASSLDSGYQETQYF.

The chain links TRBV5-6 to TRBJ2-2; TRBD1 aligns across 9 bases. Trimming took 4 bases from V and 2 from J; bases not matched to a gene: 6. Looked up from germline, CDR1 is SGHDT and CDR2 is YYEEEE. This CDR3 spans 16 amino acids. In DNA form, the CDR3 reads TGTGCCAGCAGCCCGATCACAGGGGGCAACACCGGGGAGCTGTTTTTT. It is translated as CASSPITGGNTGELFF.

This rearrangement joins TRBV15 to TRBJ2-1; possibly TRBD2 for D (5 bases). Per germline, CDR1 LNHNV and CDR2 YYDKDF (reference sequence). V lost 5 bases and J lost 10, with 18 bases in between. The CDR3 has 14 amino acids. CDR3 sequence: CATSLGLRFKEQFF. CDR3 DNA: TGTGCCACCAGCCTTGGACTCCGATTTAAAGAGCAGTTCTTC.

This clone was seen more than once but under ten times. The CDR3 DNA reads as TGTGCCTGGACCCCGGACAGGAGCTCCTACGAGCAGTACTTC. Translated, it gives CAWTPDRSSYEQYF. The rearrangement joins TRBV30 to TRBJ2-7, with 7 bases matching TRBD1. The CDR3 is 14 residues long. Germline values: CDR1 GTSNPN, CDR2 SVGIG (reference sequence). V shed 4 bases, J shed 0 bases, and the junction held 6 bases outside the gene matches.

This clone has a single count. The rearrangement joins TRBV29-1 to TRBJ1-5; 9 positions match TRBD1. Per the germline V gene, CDR1 is SQVTM and CDR2 is ANQGSEA. This CDR3 comprises 13 residues. The trim removed 6 bases at V and 5 bases at J, leaving 5 bases unmatched. CDR3 loop: CSVQTGGDQPQHF. The CDR3, as DNA: TGCAGCGTCCAAACAGGGGGCGATCAGCCCCAGCATTTT.

This clone was seen a single time. The rearrangement joins TRBV19 to TRBJ2-6; TRBD1 agrees at 7 bases. Trimming removed 5 bases from V and 0 bases from J; junction bases left unmatched: 4. Germline V gene data show CDR1 as LNHDA and CDR2 as SQIVND (reference sequence). This CDR3 region has 16 residues. CDR3 loop: CASSVNRGSGANVLTF. For the CDR3, the DNA is TGTGCCAGTAGTGTAAACAGGGGCTCTGGGGCCAACGTCCTGACTTTC.

The chain uses TRBV7-9 and TRBJ2-7, with 8 bases identical to TRBD2. The V and J ends lost 5 bases and 3 bases, in that order; junction bases with no gene match: 12. This CDR3 has 16 amino acids. Germline V gives CDR1 SEHNR, CDR2 FQNEAQ (reference sequence). CDR3 loop: CASSPSKTSDDYEQYF. CDR3 nucleotides: TGTGCCAGCAGCCCCTCCAAGACTAGCGACGACTACGAGCAGTACTTC.

This clone has a single count. The V and J genes are TRBV30 and TRBJ1-3, with a possible D match to TRBD1 (5 bases). The CDR3 covers 11 residues. CDR1 is GTSNPN and CDR2 is SVGIG in the germline V gene (reference sequence). V gave up 5 bases and J gave up 4 bases, with 6 bases separating them. CDR3 DNA sequence: TGTGCCTGGGCAGGGGGAAACACCATATATTTT. As protein: CAWAGGNTIYF.

The CDR3 DNA reads TGTGCCAGCAGCTCAGGGGGCAGGTGGGGGAGCACTGAAGCTTTCTTT. Residues: CASSSGGRWGSTEAFF. The rearrangement joins TRBV7-9 to TRBJ1-1; 8 bases align to TRBD1. The CDR3 has 16 amino acids. CDR1 is SEHNR, CDR2 FQNEAQ, per germline (reference sequence). V lost 4 bases, J lost 4 bases, and 11 bases stayed unmatched.

This clone has a handful of counts. The V call is TRBV27, the J call TRBJ1-2; 7 bases align to TRBD1. The CDR3 sequence is 14 residues long. The germline CDR1 and CDR2 sequences are MNHEY and SMNVEV (reference sequence). V was pared by 5 bases and J by 10 bases, with 13 bases of the junction left unmatched. This CDR3 reads CASSTPRDSLDYTF. CDR3 nucleotide sequence: TGTGCCAGCAGTACACCCCGGGACAGCTTGGACTACACCTTC.

The rearrangement links TRBV28 to TRBJ2-4; 8 positions agree with TRBD2. The CDR3 runs 13 residues. V lost 4 bases, J lost 4 bases, and 0 bases stayed unmatched. Germline assignment: CDR1 MDHEN and CDR2 SYDVKM. The CDR3 here is CASSSSGKNIQYF. The DNA for the CDR3 is TGTGCCAGCAGTTCTAGCGGGAAAAACATTCAGTACTTC.

This rearrangement joins TRBV7-8 to TRBJ2-1; D is possibly TRBD2 (6 bases). V was clipped by 3 bases and J by 9 bases, with 18 bases between them. The germline V gene has CDR1 SGHVS and CDR2 FQNEAQ. CDR3 length: 15 residues. The DNA of the CDR3 is TGTGCCAGCAGCTTGGGACGGGACTCTCGCGGTGAGCAGTTCTTC. It is translated as CASSLGRDSRGEQFF.

The rearrangement joins TRBV5-6 to TRBJ2-5; the match to TRBD2 covers 13 bases. CDR1 is SGHDT and CDR2 is YYEEEE in the germline V gene. V dropped 4 bases and J dropped 5; count of bases not matched to a gene: 8. This CDR3 has 16 residues. The CDR3 loop reads CASSPRTSGRRETQYF. As DNA, the CDR3 is TGTGCCAGCAGCCCGCGGACTAGCGGGAGACGGGAGACCCAGTACTTC.

The CDR3 loop reads CASSALRNEQFF. CDR3 coding DNA: TGTGCCAGCAGCGCGCTACGGAATGAGCAGTTCTTC. The genes are TRBV2 and TRBJ2-1, with no clear D. Trimming took off 6 bases at V and 7 bases at J, with 10 bases between the two ends. Germline CDR1 reads SNHLY; CDR2 reads FYNNEI. CDR3 length equals 12 residues. The full variable domain, rest sourced from reference TRBV2 and TRBJ2-1, is EPEVTQTPSHQVTQMGQEVILRCVPISNHLYFYWYRQILGQKVEFLVSFYNNEISEKSEIFDDQFSVERPDGSNFTLKIRSTKLEDSAMYFCASSALRNEQFFGPGTRLTVL.

The chain carries TRBV14 and TRBJ2-1; D is possibly TRBD1 (5 bases). Trimming took off 0 bases at V and 8 bases at J, with 14 bases between the two ends. CDR1 and CDR2 (germline): SGHDN, FVKESK. The CDR3 is made up of 15 amino acids. The CDR3 DNA is TGTGCCAGCAGCCAAGATCAGGGCAGGGCCCATGAGCAGTTCTTC. This sequence encodes CASSQDQGRAHEQFF.

The V call is TRBV5-8, the J call TRBJ2-7; perhaps TRBD2 as D (5 bases). V lost 1 base to trimming and J lost 2 bases, with 13 bases between them. Germline V gene lookup returns CDR1 SGHTS and CDR2 YDEGEE. The CDR3 loop spans 15 amino acids. CDR3 loop: CASSLWGDKAYEQYF. The CDR3 nucleotides are TGTGCCAGCAGCTTGTGGGGAGACAAGGCCTACGAGCAGTACTTC.

This clone has only one observation. The chain has TRBV28 and TRBJ1-5; D ambiguous. The CDR3 is 13 residues long. Trimming removed 6 bases from V and 5 bases from J, with 11 bases in between. Looked up from germline, CDR1 is MDHEN and CDR2 is SYDVKM. The CDR3 region has the DNA TGTGCCAGCAGGGGGAGCATTGATCAGCCCCAGCATTTT. Its protein is CASRGSIDQPQHF.

This chain uses TRBV27 with TRBJ2-1; TRBD2 agrees at 8 bases. Germline CDR1 MNHEY, CDR2 SMNVEV (reference sequence). The CDR3 has 17 residues. V trimming: 5 bases; J trimming: 4 bases; junction bases outside the gene matches: 13. This CDR3 reads CASSVLLTRGGYNEQFF. The CDR3 DNA follows: TGTGCCAGCAGTGTTCTACTAACTCGCGGGGGGTACAATGAGCAGTTCTTC.